This entry lists 32 T cell receptor beta chains sequenced from one sample in a study of blood T cells in healthy people across ages. It was with a sample-barcoded 5' primer and a J-beta primer mix that a second PCR of roughly 7 to 12 cycles was run. TCRdb reprocessed the 5' RACE reads via MiXCR and lists one record per CDR3 protein. The data contain about 1.8 million distinct CDR3 sequences, 40% to 55% of them singletons. The specimen was blood. All receptors come from a woman aged 40 to 50 in good health.

This rearrangement joins TRBV9 to TRBJ2-1; 11 nucleotides match TRBD2. The V gene's germline CDR1 is SGDLS and CDR2 YYNGEE. This CDR3 has 15 residues. With V trimmed by 0 bases and J by 6 bases, 2 bases remained unmatched. CDR3 sequence reads: CASSVGLAGSNEQFF. The DNA for the CDR3 is TGTGCCAGCAGCGTAGGACTAGCGGGGAGCAATGAGCAGTTCTTC.

The rearrangement links TRBV6-5 to TRBJ2-5; no clear D gene. CDR3 length equals 16 residues. V lost 0 bases and J 4 bases, leaving 15 bases between the germline ends. Germline assignment: CDR1 MNHEY and CDR2 SVGAGI. The CDR3 DNA reads TGTGCCAGCAGTTACTCGATTGCGAGCAAGGGAGAGACCCAGTACTTC. Protein product: CASSYSIASKGETQYF.

In nucleotides, the CDR3 is TGTGCCGCTAGTCGTGGGGCCGGCCAGTACTTC. It specifies CAASRGAGQYF. The chain links TRBV12-3 or TRBV12-4 to TRBJ2-4; perhaps TRBD1 as D (5 bases). This CDR3 spans 11 amino acids. V lost 11 bases and J 13 bases, leaving 18 bases between the germline ends.

This clonotype has a handful of counts. The chain joins TRBV4-2 to TRBJ2-7; no clear D. The germline gives CDR1 LGHNA, CDR2 YNFKEQ. V was cut by 1 base and J by 3 bases, with 7 bases left in between. The CDR3 has 13 amino acids. CDR3 in DNA: TGTGCCAGCAGCCAAGTGCACGGCTACGAGCAGTACTTC. It encodes CASSQVHGYEQYF.

This clonotype has a handful of counts. V usage is TRBV7-8 and J usage is TRBJ2-4, with no clear D. The J call may be mistaken, given a closer DNA end match to TRBJ2-7. Germline loops: CDR1 SGHVS, CDR2 FQNEAQ. The CDR3 contains 12 residues. The CDR3 loop reads CASSEDEDEQYF. The CDR3 DNA reads TGTGCCAGCAGCGAGGACGAAGACGAGCAGTACTTC.

On this clonotype: A read error may account for a junction end that differs from germline. This chain uses TRBV15 with TRBJ1-2; D gene uncertain. From germline, CDR1 is LNHNV and CDR2 YYDKDF (reference sequence). The CDR3 is 14 residues long. The CDR3 loop is CATSRDDTVYGNTF. DNA for the CDR3: TGTGCCACCAGCAGAGATGATACGGTCTATGGCAACACCTTC.

The chain recombines TRBV28 with TRBJ2-5, with 8 bases that match TRBD1. Per the germline V gene, CDR1 is MDHEN and CDR2 is SYDVKM. V was pared by 8 bases and J by 5 bases, with 16 bases of the junction left unmatched. This CDR3 region has 16 residues. This chain's CDR3 is CASDELFGQGMETQYF. CDR3 coding DNA: TGTGCCAGCGACGAACTTTTTGGACAGGGAATGGAGACCCAGTACTTC.

The chain is built from TRBV4-1 and TRBJ2-7; 7 nucleotides match TRBD2. Trimming cost V 4 bases and J 1 base; bases outside gene matches: 7. The CDR3 totals 15 residues. CDR1 MGHRA and CDR2 YSYEKL come from the germline V gene. The CDR3 here is CASSRAWGGSYEQYF. For the CDR3, the DNA is TGCGCCAGCAGCCGAGCGTGGGGGGGTTCCTACGAGCAGTACTTC.

The rearrangement joins TRBV29-1 to TRBJ2-1, with TRBD1 identical over 9 bases. The CDR3 runs to 15 residues. J gave up 5 bases and V 2 bases, and 7 bases lay outside the gene matches. CDR1 SQVTM and CDR2 ANQGSEA come from the germline V gene. The CDR3 nucleotides read TGCAGCGTTGAATGGGGGACAGGGCCTCACAATGAGCAGTTCTTC. Translation: CSVEWGTGPHNEQFF.

This clonotype occurred a few times. This sequence joins TRBV10-3 and TRBJ2-6; D tentatively reads TRBD1 or TRBD2 (5 bases each). The germline V and J ends were trimmed by 3 bases and 0 bases, with 18 bases remaining between them. This CDR3 region has 19 residues. Germline CDR1 is ENHRY and CDR2 is SYGVKD. CDR3 bases: TGTGCCATCAGTGACAATCGTTTGGGACCTCGCTCTGGGGCCAACGTCCTGACTTTC. Protein product: CAISDNRLGPRSGANVLTF.

This clonotype has only a few counts. The chain joins TRBV7-9 to TRBJ2-7; no clear D gene. This CDR3 comprises 11 residues. The germline V and J ends were trimmed by 5 bases and 6 bases, with 8 bases remaining between them. The germline V gene encodes CDR1 SEHNR and CDR2 FQNEAQ (reference sequence). This CDR3 reads CASSTSSEQYF. CDR3 DNA: TGTGCCAGCAGCACCTCTTCCGAGCAGTACTTC. The entire variable domain, with the rest obtained from reference TRBV7-9 and TRBJ2-7, is as follows: DTGVSQNPRHKITKRGQNVTFRCDPISEHNRLYWYRQTLGQGPEFLTYFQNEAQLEKSRLLSDRFSAERPKGSFSTLEIQRTEQGDSAMYLCASSTSSEQYFGPGTRLTVT.

The V and J genes are TRBV5-1 and TRBJ2-1; TRBD2 agrees at 7 bases. V lost 2 bases, J lost 5 bases, and 13 bases stayed unmatched. Germline V gene data show CDR1 as SGHRS and CDR2 as YFSETQ. The CDR3 runs to 17 residues. In DNA, the CDR3 is TGCGCCAGCAGCTTCGGAGGTATTGGCGGGAGCGACAATGAGCAGTTCTTC. Translating it yields CASSFGGIGGSDNEQFF.

The sample holds a few counts of this clonotype. The chain has TRBV7-2 and TRBJ2-5; tentative D call: TRBD2 (6 bases). Germline V gene lookup returns CDR1 SGHTA and CDR2 FQGNSA. The CDR3 spans 15 residues. Trimming pared 1 base from V and 4 bases from J, leaving 13 bases between. This CDR3 reads CASSLVGLPSETQYF. In nucleotides, the CDR3 is TGTGCCAGCAGCTTAGTGGGACTGCCATCAGAGACCCAGTACTTC.

The rearrangement joins TRBV6-1 to TRBJ2-3; 11 nucleotides match TRBD2. V trimming: 5 bases; J trimming: 3 bases; junction bases outside the gene matches: 10. Germline V gene lookup returns CDR1 MNHNS and CDR2 SASEGT. The CDR3 consists of 17 residues. The CDR3 nucleotides are TGTGCCAGCAGTCGAAATCCGGGACTAGCGGAGACAGATACGCAGTATTTT. It codes for CASSRNPGLAETDTQYF.

This chain joins TRBV7-2 and TRBJ2-7; D remains unclear. CDR1 SGHTA and CDR2 FQGNSA come from the germline V gene. This CDR3 is 14 amino acids long. The V end lost 5 bases, the J end lost 3 bases, and 14 bases lay between the germline ends. For the CDR3, the DNA is TGTGCCAGCAGCCCAAACCTTTCCAGCTACGAGCAGTACTTC. Its protein is CASSPNLSSYEQYF.

For this clonotype: A much larger clone differs by one base, so this may be a read error. The chain is built from TRBV29-1 and TRBJ2-6, with D perhaps matching TRBD1 (6 bases). CDR3 length: 16 amino acids. Trimming cost V 7 bases and J 3 bases, with 19 bases left between them. Germline V gives CDR1 SQVTM, CDR2 ANQGSEA. This CDR3 is CSAAGTSLIGANVLTF. Here the CDR3 DNA reads TGCAGCGCCGCCGGGACATCCCTCATTGGGGCCAACGTCCTGACTTTC.

The chain has TRBV6-1 and TRBJ2-1, with 7 bases identical to TRBD1. With 4 bases clipped from V and 6 bases from J, the junction kept 6 bases outside the gene matches. The CDR3 has 14 residues. Germline assignment: CDR1 MNHNS and CDR2 SASEGT. For the CDR3, the DNA is TGTGCCAGCAGTGCAAATAGGGGGCTCAATGAGCAGTTCTTC. Its translation is CASSANRGLNEQFF.

This clonotype was counted only a few times. The rearrangement joins TRBV12-3 or TRBV12-4 to TRBJ2-3; possibly TRBD1 or TRBD2 for D (6 bases each). V was clipped by 3 bases and J by 5 bases, with 12 bases between them. The CDR3 is 14 amino acids. CDR3 in amino acids: CASSLEGTQDTQYF. The CDR3 coding sequence is TGTGCCAGCAGTTTGGAGGGGACACAAGATACGCAGTATTTT.

This clonotype was seen more than once but under ten times. The gene calls are TRBV20-1 and TRBJ2-3, with 9 bases fitting TRBD1. Germline CDR1 is DFQATT and CDR2 is SNEGSKA (reference sequence). V was pared by 6 bases and J by 4 bases, with 8 bases of the junction left unmatched. The CDR3 totals 14 residues. The CDR3 bases are TGCAGTGCAACAGGGGGCGCCGTTCCAGATACGCAGTATTTT. Protein product: CSATGGAVPDTQYF.

The CDR3 region is CASSVATTGTQYF. For the CDR3, the DNA is TGTGCCAGCAGCGTAGCTACGACGGGGACGCAGTATTTT. V and J are TRBV9 and TRBJ2-3, with TRBD2 as a possible D gene (5 bases). The germline V and J ends were trimmed by 0 bases and 9 bases, with 11 bases remaining between them. The CDR3 loop spans 13 amino acids. The V gene's germline CDR1 is SGDLS and CDR2 YYNGEE.

This clonotype was found a few times. This chain uses TRBV6-1 with TRBJ2-7; D perhaps matches TRBD1 (6 bases). This CDR3 has 15 amino acids. Trimming cost V 2 bases and J 2 bases, with 13 bases left between them. Germline CDR1 MNHNS, CDR2 SASEGT. CDR3 sequence (DNA): TGTGCCAGCAGTGAACGGGCAGGGGCTCCCTACGAGCAGTACTTC. Protein product: CASSERAGAPYEQYF.

The rearrangement joins TRBV4-2 to TRBJ2-1, with unresolved D. V was cut by 0 bases and J by 2 bases, with 14 bases left in between. The CDR3 sequence is 17 residues long. Germline loops: CDR1 LGHNA, CDR2 YNFKEQ. The chain's CDR3 is CASSQDPGRVTYNEQFF. CDR3 DNA: TGTGCCAGCAGCCAAGATCCAGGCCGGGTAACCTACAATGAGCAGTTCTTC.

The chain combines TRBV7-2 with TRBJ2-5; D possibly matches TRBD1 or TRBD2 (6 bases each). V lost 5 bases, J lost 7 bases, and 17 bases lay in between. The CDR3 has 14 residues. Germline V lookup: CDR1 SGHTA, CDR2 FQGNSA. DNA of the CDR3: TGTGCCAGCAGCCCCCAGCCGGGGGCAGGGACCCAGTACTTC. The encoded protein is CASSPQPGAGTQYF. Full variable domain (remainder filled in from reference TRBV7-2 and TRBJ2-5): GAGVSQSPSNKVTEKGKDVELRCDPISGHTALYWYRQSLGQGLEFLIYFQGNSAPDKSGLPSDRFSAERTGGSVSTLTIQRTQQEDSAVYLCASSPQPGAGTQYFGPGTRLLVL.

Regarding this clonotype: One end of the junction varies from germline; a read error may be responsible. V usage is TRBV25-1 and J usage is TRBJ1-2; D is unresolved. CDR1 is MGHDK and CDR2 is SYGVNS in the germline V gene. CDR3 length: 15 amino acids. CDR3 residues: CANSETSHPSYGYTF. The CDR3 region has the DNA TGTGCCAACAGTGAGACCTCCCACCCCAGCTATGGCTACACCTTC.

The J gene is TRBJ2-1, the V gene TRBV7-9; D perhaps matches TRBD2 (6 bases). V was trimmed by 2 bases and J by 9 bases, leaving 17 bases between them. This CDR3 has 15 amino acids. Germline assignment: CDR1 SEHNR and CDR2 FQNEAQ (reference sequence). The CDR3 sequence: CASSLLWWGDGEQFF. As DNA, the CDR3 is TGTGCCAGCAGCTTACTCTGGTGGGGGGATGGTGAGCAGTTCTTC.

The sample holds a few counts of this clonotype. This chain links TRBV15 with TRBJ1-2; 7 bases map to TRBD1. With 4 bases clipped from V and 0 bases from J, the junction kept 8 bases outside the gene matches. The CDR3 has 16 residues. Germline values: CDR1 LNHNV, CDR2 YYDKDF (reference sequence). As DNA, the CDR3 is TGTGCCACCAGCACAGGGGGGACAGAGACTAACTATGGCTACACCTTC. This codes for CATSTGGTETNYGYTF.

The chain employs TRBV20-1 and TRBJ2-1; 8 bases are shared with TRBD2. The CDR3 runs 13 residues. Germline-derived CDR1 and CDR2 are DFQATT and SNEGSKA (reference sequence). Trimming removed 4 bases from V and 6 bases from J; junction bases left unmatched: 5. In DNA, the CDR3 is TGCAGTGCTACGGGGGGGCGCGGCAATGAGCAGTTCTTC. It yields the protein CSATGGRGNEQFF.

The J gene is TRBJ2-3, the V gene TRBV25-1; 7 nucleotides match TRBD1. The CDR3 runs to 16 residues. Unmatched junction bases numbered 9, after V lost 2 bases and J lost 4 bases. The germline V gene encodes CDR1 MGHDK and CDR2 SYGVNS. CDR3 coding DNA: TGTGCCAGCAGTGAACGACAGGGATACTCCTCAGATACGCAGTATTTT. Its translation: CASSERQGYSSDTQYF.

This clonotype was picked up one time. The V and J genes are TRBV7-2 and TRBJ2-6; D call uncertain. CDR1 is SGHTA, CDR2 FQGNSA, per germline. V was trimmed by 6 bases and J by 2 bases, leaving 17 bases between them. CDR3 length: 17 residues. The CDR3 DNA is TGTGCCAGCAGTTTGTCCCATGGGGTGGCTGGGGCCAACGTCCTGACTTTC. Encoded protein: CASSLSHGVAGANVLTF.

This clonotype was recorded a few times. Relative to the germline gene, one junction end is altered; a read error may explain this. This chain connects TRBV4-3 to TRBJ2-4; no definite D call. The end of the DNA is better explained by TRBJ2-7, so the J call may be wrong. This CDR3 has 13 residues. Germline V CDR1 and CDR2: LGHNA, YSLEER. This chain's CDR3 is CASSQDIHYEQYF. The CDR3 DNA sequence: TGCGCTAGCAGCCAAGATATCCACTACGAGCAGTACTTC.

The V and J genes are TRBV28 and TRBJ2-4; 10 bases are a match to TRBD1. The closer fit of TRBJ2-7 to the DNA end suggests the J call may be wrong. This CDR3 has 16 amino acids. CDR1 and CDR2 (germline): MDHEN, SYDVKM. CDR3 bases: TGTGCCAGCAGTGGATCACCGGGACAGGGGCCCTACGAGCAGTACTTC. Translated, it gives CASSGSPGQGPYEQYF.

The gene calls are TRBV5-1 and TRBJ2-7; 9 bases fit TRBD1. CDR1 and CDR2 (germline): SGHRS, YFSETQ. The CDR3 length is 15 residues. After removal of 5 bases from V and 4 bases from J, the junction contained 10 bases not matched to a gene. CDR3 bases: TGCGCCAGCAGTCCCCGACAGGGGGGTCCGTACGAGCAGTACTTC. It yields the protein CASSPRQGGPYEQYF.